This TCR beta chain derives from a study of T-cell reconstitution after alpha-beta-depleted transplantation in children. This clonotype has a count of ten or more. For TCRbeta, the library was prepared with unique molecular identifiers. TCRdb re-called the PCR reads through MiXCR, storing one row per CDR3 protein. Of roughly 590,000 distinct CDR3 sequences listed, 16% are singletons. V lost 0 bases, J lost 0 bases, and 9 bases lay in between. The CDR3 is 16 amino acids. CDR1 is LGHNA and CDR2 is YSLEER in the germline V gene. The source is a human donor who donated a stem cell graft to a child with acute myeloid leukemia. V and J are TRBV4-3 and TRBJ2-1; D perhaps matches TRBD2 (5 bases). This specimen was PBMCs from the stem cell graft donor, taken from the stem cell graft. The CDR3 reads CASSQDKAGSYNEQFF. DNA of the CDR3: TGCGCCAGCAGCCAAGATAAGGCGGGCTCCTACAATGAGCAGTTCTTC.